The text below deals with one TCR beta chain. What it binds is unknown. Sequencing used immunoSEQ multiplex PCR; TCRdb keeps in-frame clones, though not all of them. Of 2 million or so clones detected, over 85% appear once; the ten largest clones hold around 0.13%. The sample is drawn from a study of shared clonotypes between healthy human individuals. Germline V lookup: CDR1 SNHLY, CDR2 FYNNEI. The CDR3 is made up of 18 amino acids. V was shortened by 3 bases and J by 8 bases, with 25 bases between the two germline ends. There were only Caucasian adults among the donors, and all lived in Nashville, Tennessee. The study's findings and limits: Rarefaction demonstrated incomplete sorted-subset sequencing despite large depth.

The chain employs TRBV2 and TRBJ1-4; the D is unclear. The material sequenced was naive CD4+ T cells sorted from blood. The subset: CD45RA+ positively selected. The receptor comes from a man aged 18 to 35 in good health. The CDR3 spells CASSDDEVIWAGVEKLFF. CDR3 sequence (DNA): TGTGCCAGCAGTGACGACGAGGTAATCTGGGCAGGAGTGGAAAAACTGTTTTTT. Together with reference TRBV2 and TRBJ1-4, the CDR3 gives the full variable domain: EPEVTQTPSHQVTQMGQEVILRCVPISNHLYFYWYRQILGQKVEFLVSFYNNEISEKSEIFDDQFSVERPDGSNFTLKIRSTKLEDSAMYFCASSDDEVIWAGVEKLFFGSGTQLSVL.